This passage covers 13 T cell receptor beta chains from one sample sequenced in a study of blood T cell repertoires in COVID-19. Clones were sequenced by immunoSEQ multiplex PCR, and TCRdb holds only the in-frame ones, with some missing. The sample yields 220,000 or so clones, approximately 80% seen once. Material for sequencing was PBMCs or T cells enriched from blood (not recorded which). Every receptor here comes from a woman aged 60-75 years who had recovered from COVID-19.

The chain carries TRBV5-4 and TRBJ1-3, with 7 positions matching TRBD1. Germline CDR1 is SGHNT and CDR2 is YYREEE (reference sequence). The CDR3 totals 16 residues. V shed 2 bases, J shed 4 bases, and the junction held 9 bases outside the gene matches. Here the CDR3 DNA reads TGTGCCAGCAGCTTCCGACAGGGAACGAGGGGAAACACCATATATTTT. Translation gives CASSFRQGTRGNTIYF.

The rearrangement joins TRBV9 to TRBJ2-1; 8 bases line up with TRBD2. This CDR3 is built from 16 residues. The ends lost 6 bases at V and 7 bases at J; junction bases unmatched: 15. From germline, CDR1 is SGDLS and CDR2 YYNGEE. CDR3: CASTPGGAGKGNEQFF. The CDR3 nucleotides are TGTGCCAGCACCCCGGGAGGGGCAGGGAAAGGGAATGAGCAGTTCTTC.

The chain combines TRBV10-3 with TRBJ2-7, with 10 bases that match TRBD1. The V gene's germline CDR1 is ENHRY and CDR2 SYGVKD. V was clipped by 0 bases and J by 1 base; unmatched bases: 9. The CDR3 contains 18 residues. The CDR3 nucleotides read TGTGCCATCAGTGAGTCGTATATGTTGGGACAGGGGTCCTACGAGCAGTACTTC. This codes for CAISESYMLGQGSYEQYF.

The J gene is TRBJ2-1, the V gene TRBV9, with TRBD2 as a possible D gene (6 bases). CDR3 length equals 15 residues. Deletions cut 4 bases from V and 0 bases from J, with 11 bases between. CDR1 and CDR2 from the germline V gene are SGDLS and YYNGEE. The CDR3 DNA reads TGTGCCAGCAGCATTGCGGGGAGCTCCTACAATGAGCAGTTCTTC. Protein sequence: CASSIAGSSYNEQFF.

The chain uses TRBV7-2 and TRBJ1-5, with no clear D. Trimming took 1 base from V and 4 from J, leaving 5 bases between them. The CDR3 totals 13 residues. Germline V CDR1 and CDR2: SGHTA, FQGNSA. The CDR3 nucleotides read TGTGCCAGCAGCTTAGATCCTAATCAGCCCCAGCATTTT. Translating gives CASSLDPNQPQHF. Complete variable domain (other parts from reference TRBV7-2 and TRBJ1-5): GAGVSQSPSNKVTEKGKDVELRCDPISGHTALYWYRQSLGQGLEFLIYFQGNSAPDKSGLPSDRFSAERTGGSVSTLTIQRTQQEDSAVYLCASSLDPNQPQHFGDGTRLSIL.

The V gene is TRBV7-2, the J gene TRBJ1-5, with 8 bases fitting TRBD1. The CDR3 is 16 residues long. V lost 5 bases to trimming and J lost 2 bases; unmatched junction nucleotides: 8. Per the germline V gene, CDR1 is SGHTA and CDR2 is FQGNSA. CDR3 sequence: CASSPWTGKGNQPQHF. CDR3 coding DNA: TGTGCCAGCAGCCCCTGGACAGGGAAAGGCAATCAGCCCCAGCATTTT. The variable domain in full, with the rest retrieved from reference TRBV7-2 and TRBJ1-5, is GAGVSQSPSNKVTEKGKDVELRCDPISGHTALYWYRQSLGQGLEFLIYFQGNSAPDKSGLPSDRFSAERTGGSVSTLTIQRTQQEDSAVYLCASSPWTGKGNQPQHFGDGTRLSIL.

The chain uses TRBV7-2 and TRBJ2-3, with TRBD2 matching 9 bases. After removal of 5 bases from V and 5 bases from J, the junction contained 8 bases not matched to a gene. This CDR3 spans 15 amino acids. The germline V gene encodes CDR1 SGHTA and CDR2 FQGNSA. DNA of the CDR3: TGTGCCAGCAGCAACCCGGGACTAGCAGGAGATACGCAGTATTTT. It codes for CASSNPGLAGDTQYF. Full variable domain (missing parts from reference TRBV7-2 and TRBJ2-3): GAGVSQSPSNKVTEKGKDVELRCDPISGHTALYWYRQSLGQGLEFLIYFQGNSAPDKSGLPSDRFSAERTGGSVSTLTIQRTQQEDSAVYLCASSNPGLAGDTQYFGPGTRLTVL.

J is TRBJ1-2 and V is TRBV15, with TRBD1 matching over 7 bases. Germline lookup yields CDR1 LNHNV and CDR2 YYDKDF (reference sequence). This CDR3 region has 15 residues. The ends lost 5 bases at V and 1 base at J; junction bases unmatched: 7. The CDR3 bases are TGTGCCACCAGCGGGAGACAGGGCCATAACTATGGCTACACCTTC. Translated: CATSGRQGHNYGYTF.

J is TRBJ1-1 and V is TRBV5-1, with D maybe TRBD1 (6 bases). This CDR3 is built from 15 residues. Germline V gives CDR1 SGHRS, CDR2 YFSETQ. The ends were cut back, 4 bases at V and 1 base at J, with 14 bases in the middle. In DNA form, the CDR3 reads TGCGCCAGCAGCCGCCGGGAGGGGGGGAACACTGAAGCTTTCTTT. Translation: CASSRREGGNTEAFF. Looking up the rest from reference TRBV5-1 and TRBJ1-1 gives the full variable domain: KAGVTQTPRYLIKTRGQQVTLSCSPISGHRSVSWYQQTPGQGLQFLFEYFSETQRNKGNFPGRFSGRQFSNSRSEMNVSTLELGDSALYLCASSRREGGNTEAFFGQGTRLTVV.

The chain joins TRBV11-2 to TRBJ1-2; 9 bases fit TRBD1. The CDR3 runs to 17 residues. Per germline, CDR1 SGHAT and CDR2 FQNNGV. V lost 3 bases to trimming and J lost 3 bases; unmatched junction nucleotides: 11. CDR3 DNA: TGTGCCAGCAGCTTTGCCTATCAGACAGGGGGTGACTATGGCTACACCTTC. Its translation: CASSFAYQTGGDYGYTF.

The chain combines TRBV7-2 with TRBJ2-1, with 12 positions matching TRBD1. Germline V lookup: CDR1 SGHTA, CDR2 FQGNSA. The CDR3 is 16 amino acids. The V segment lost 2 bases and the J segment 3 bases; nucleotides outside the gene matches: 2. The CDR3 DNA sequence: TGTGCCAGCAGCTTAAGGGACAGGGGGCACTACAATGAGCAGTTCTTC. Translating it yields CASSLRDRGHYNEQFF.

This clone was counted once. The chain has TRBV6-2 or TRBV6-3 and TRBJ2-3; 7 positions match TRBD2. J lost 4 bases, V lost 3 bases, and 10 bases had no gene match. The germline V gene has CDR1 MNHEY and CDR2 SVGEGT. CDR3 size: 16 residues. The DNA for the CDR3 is TGTGCCAGCAGTTATCCCCTAGCAACTAGCGCAGATACGCAGTATTTT. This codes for CASSYPLATSADTQYF.

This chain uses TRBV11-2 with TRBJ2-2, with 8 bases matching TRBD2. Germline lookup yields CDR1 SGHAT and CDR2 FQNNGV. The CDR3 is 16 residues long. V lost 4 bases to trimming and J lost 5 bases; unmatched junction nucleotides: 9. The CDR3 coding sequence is TGTGCCAGCAGCTCCCCAACGGGGGGGCCGACCGGGGAGCTGTTTTTT. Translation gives CASSSPTGGPTGELFF.